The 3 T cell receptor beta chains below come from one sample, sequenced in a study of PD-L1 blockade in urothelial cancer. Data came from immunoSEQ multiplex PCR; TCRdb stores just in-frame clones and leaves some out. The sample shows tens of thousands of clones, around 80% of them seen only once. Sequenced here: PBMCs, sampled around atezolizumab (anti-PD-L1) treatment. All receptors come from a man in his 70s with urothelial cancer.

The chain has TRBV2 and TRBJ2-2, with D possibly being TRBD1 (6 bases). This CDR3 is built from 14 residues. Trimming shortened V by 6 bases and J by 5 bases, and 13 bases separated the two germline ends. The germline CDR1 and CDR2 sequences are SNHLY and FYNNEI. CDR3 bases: TGTGCCAGCAGGGGGGCCAGGGCAACCGGGGAGCTGTTTTTT. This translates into CASRGARATGELFF.

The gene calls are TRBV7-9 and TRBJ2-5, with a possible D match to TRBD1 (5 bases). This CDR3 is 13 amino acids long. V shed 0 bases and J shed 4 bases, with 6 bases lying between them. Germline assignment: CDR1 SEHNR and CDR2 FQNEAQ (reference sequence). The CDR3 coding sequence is TGTGCCAGCAGCTTAGCAGGGGCAGAGACCCAGTACTTC. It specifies CASSLAGAETQYF.

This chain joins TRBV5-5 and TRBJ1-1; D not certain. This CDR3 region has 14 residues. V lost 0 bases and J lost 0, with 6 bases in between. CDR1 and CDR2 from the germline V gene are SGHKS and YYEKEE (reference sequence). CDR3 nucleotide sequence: TGTGCCAGCAGCTTGGACAGCATGAACACTGAAGCTTTCTTT. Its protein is CASSLDSMNTEAFF.